This TCR beta chain was sequenced during a study of blood T cell repertoires in COVID-19. Across the whole study: The origin of the acute and convalescent COVID-19 samples was the United States, Italy and Spain. PBMCs, B-cell-depleted T cells, or T cells were the source of the cDNA or gDNA that made up the material.

Original data processing: It was from reference gene primer amplification that nucleated cell counts were estimated. TCRdb's table, derived via immunoSEQ multiplex PCR, lists solely in-frame clones and lacks some. The DNA was the basis for D and trimming; V, J and clone size are from that table. This sample has 180,000 or so clones, with just over 85% found just once. The CDR3 spans 15 residues. The ends lost 3 bases at V and 6 bases at J; junction bases unmatched: 10. CDR1 and CDR2 (germline): SNHLY, FYNNEI. This receptor was obtained from a man between 60 and 75 years old with acute or convalescent COVID-19. Input material: peripheral blood. The rearrangement joins TRBV2 to TRBJ1-2, with 7 bases matching TRBD1. In nucleotides, the CDR3 is TGTGCCAGCAGTGATCTTGACAGGGCTGCCGATGGCTACACCTTC. It translates to CASSDLDRAADGYTF.